Presented here are 23 T cell receptor beta chains from one specimen sequenced in a study of CD8+ T cells in alopecia areata. Sample treatment: oral pan-JAK inhibitor, 5-10 mg twice daily. Extraction and reverse transcription of RNA yielded cDNA as the sequencing template. Some clones are missing from TCRdb's copy, which holds only in-frame ones; the method was immunoSEQ multiplex PCR. Of a few hundred thousand clones listed, approximately 65% were seen once; the top ten hold about 1.2%. Sequences were derived from CD4+ T cells sorted from blood, sampled around week 44, from a patient treated with tofacitinib. Every receptor here comes from a human donor with alopecia areata.

CDR3 region: CASSVGTGSGGELFF. CDR3 sequence (DNA): TGTGCCAGCAGTGTCGGGACAGGGTCTGGCGGGGAGCTGTTTTTT. This chain links TRBV25-1 with TRBJ2-2; 9 positions agree with TRBD1. The CDR3 sequence is 15 residues long. Germline values: CDR1 MGHDK, CDR2 SYGVNS. J gave up 7 bases and V 4 bases, and 7 bases lay outside the gene matches.

In this sample, this clone turned up once. The chain's CDR3 is CASMIKLALGEQFF. CDR3 sequence (DNA): TGTGCCAGCATGATTAAACTAGCGCTTGGGGAGCAGTTCTTC. V gene TRBV6-1 combines with J gene TRBJ2-1; the match to TRBD2 covers 7 bases. CDR3 length: 14 residues. Germline trimming cut 7 bases from V and 10 bases from J; bases unmatched to any gene: 13. Germline V CDR1 and CDR2: MNHNS, SASEGT.

This chain joins TRBV18 and TRBJ1-2, with a possible D match to TRBD1 (6 bases). Germline lookup yields CDR1 KGHSH and CDR2 LQKENI. This CDR3 is 15 amino acids long. V was clipped by 2 bases and J by 6 bases, with 16 bases between them. CDR3 coding DNA: TGTGCCAGCTCACCATCTGGCACAGGGATAGATGGCTACACCTTC. The encoded protein is CASSPSGTGIDGYTF.

This clone was found a few times. The chain is built from TRBV15 and TRBJ2-7; 9 bases are a match to TRBD1. V shed 8 bases, J shed 4 bases, and the junction held 3 bases outside the gene matches. The V gene's germline CDR1 is LNHNV and CDR2 YYDKDF (reference sequence). The CDR3 runs 12 residues. CDR3 amino acids: CATGTGKYEQYF. CDR3 nucleotides: TGTGCCACCGGGACAGGGAAATACGAGCAGTACTTC.

This chain links TRBV29-1 with TRBJ2-7; either TRBD1 or TRBD2 may supply D (5 bases each). The CDR3 covers 11 residues. V dropped 6 bases and J dropped 9 bases, with 15 bases sitting between them. CDR1 SQVTM and CDR2 ANQGSEA come from the germline V gene. CDR3 region: CSVRDSGRQYF. Written as DNA, the CDR3 is TGCAGCGTCCGGGATTCAGGGAGGCAGTACTTC.

CDR3 protein: CASSPTPPGRGSYEQYF. The DNA for the CDR3 is TGCGCCAGCAGCCCGACCCCCCCCGGAAGGGGATCCTACGAGCAGTACTTC. J is TRBJ2-7 and V is TRBV4-1; D might be TRBD1 (5 bases). The CDR3 covers 17 residues. V lost 4 bases and J 1 base, leaving 20 bases between the germline ends. CDR1 MGHRA and CDR2 YSYEKL come from the germline V gene.

As for this clone: Other DNA sequences in the same sample also yield this CDR3. This rearrangement joins TRBV18 to TRBJ2-5, with D unclear. V dropped 4 bases and J dropped 2 bases, with 2 bases sitting between them. Germline assignment: CDR1 KGHSH and CDR2 LQKENI. This CDR3 region has 11 residues. CDR3 residues: CASSLQETQYF. The CDR3 region has the DNA TGTGCCAGCTCACTTCAAGAGACCCAGTACTTC.

The chain links TRBV18 to TRBJ1-5; TRBD1 is a possible D gene (5 bases). CDR1 KGHSH and CDR2 LQKENI come from the germline V gene. This CDR3 is built from 13 residues. V dropped 0 bases and J dropped 10 bases, with 10 bases sitting between them. The CDR3 protein is CASSPPGDGPQHF. Written as DNA, the CDR3 is TGTGCCAGCTCACCACCGGGGGACGGACCCCAGCATTTT.

On this clone itself: Mismatch with germline at one junction end may stem from a read error. The V and J genes are TRBV29-1 and TRBJ2-3, with D uncertain. Germline V CDR1 and CDR2: SQVTM, ANQGSEA. The CDR3 has 14 residues. CDR3 coding DNA: TGCAGCGTGGAAGGGCGAATAAGCACAGATACGCAGTATTTT. Protein sequence: CSVEGRISTDTQYF.

In this sample, this clone turned up once. CDR3 protein: CAWSVPRYKFHTEAFF. The CDR3 DNA reads as TGTGCCTGGAGTGTACCCAGATACAAATTTCACACTGAAGCTTTCTTT. The chain employs TRBV30 and TRBJ1-1; D ambiguous. V was trimmed by 0 bases and J by 3 bases, leaving 17 bases between them. The CDR3 runs 16 residues. Per the germline V gene, CDR1 is GTSNPN and CDR2 is SVGIG (reference sequence).

The DNA for the CDR3 is TGTGCCAGCAGCTTAGGAGTGAGAGGGGGACGGCAGCCCCAGCATTTT. The encoded protein is CASSLGVRGGRQPQHF. The J gene is TRBJ1-5, the V gene TRBV7-8; TRBD1 is a possible D gene (6 bases). With 1 base removed from V and 7 bases from J, the gap between germline ends came to 17 bases. The germline V gene encodes CDR1 SGHVS and CDR2 FQNEAQ. CDR3 length: 16 amino acids.

The chain employs TRBV29-1 and TRBJ2-2, with D maybe TRBD1 (5 bases). V was pared by 3 bases and J by 0 bases, with 5 bases between. CDR3 length: 13 amino acids. CDR1 is SQVTM, CDR2 ANQGSEA, per germline. The CDR3: CSVDRANTGELFF. In DNA, the CDR3 is TGCAGCGTTGACAGGGCGAACACCGGGGAGCTGTTTTTT.

This clone turned up a few times. The chain recombines TRBV15 with TRBJ2-5; maybe TRBD1 (6 bases). Germline values: CDR1 LNHNV, CDR2 YYDKDF (reference sequence). The CDR3 totals 17 residues. V was cut by 3 bases and J by 3 bases, with 20 bases left in between. CDR3 coding DNA: TGTGCCACCAGCAGGCATATCAACCGGGACACAAAAGAGACCCAGTACTTC. This translates into CATSRHINRDTKETQYF.

The CDR3 loop is CASSPQETGGNEQFF. CDR3 coding DNA: TGTGCCAGCTCACCACAAGAAACAGGGGGCAATGAGCAGTTCTTC. The V gene is TRBV18, the J gene TRBJ2-1, with 8 bases that match TRBD1. Germline lookup yields CDR1 KGHSH and CDR2 LQKENI. V lost 1 base and J lost 6; bases outside the gene matches: 5. The CDR3 loop spans 15 amino acids.

There are a few counts of this clone. The chain employs TRBV5-1 and TRBJ2-7; tentative D call: TRBD2 (6 bases). Trimming removed 3 bases at V and 5 bases at J, with 6 bases between. Germline lookup yields CDR1 SGHRS and CDR2 YFSETQ. There are 11 residues in the CDR3. For the CDR3, the DNA is TGCGCCAGCAGCTCGGGGGACGAGCAGTACTTC. Residues: CASSSGDEQYF. Full variable domain (remainder filled in from reference TRBV5-1 and TRBJ2-7): KAGVTQTPRYLIKTRGQQVTLSCSPISGHRSVSWYQQTPGQGLQFLFEYFSETQRNKGNFPGRFSGRQFSNSRSEMNVSTLELGDSALYLCASSSGDEQYFGPGTRLTVT.

The rearrangement joins TRBV28 to TRBJ2-5, with D hard to call. The CDR3 consists of 13 residues. V lost 4 bases and J lost 2, with 8 bases in between. Germline V gives CDR1 MDHEN, CDR2 SYDVKM. The CDR3 nucleotides read TGTGCCAGCAGTTCACAGCCACAAGAGACCCAGTACTTC. Protein sequence: CASSSQPQETQYF. The entire variable domain, with the rest obtained from reference TRBV28 and TRBJ2-5, is as follows: DVKVTQSSRYLVKRTGEKVFLECVQDMDHENMFWYRQDPGLGLRLIYFSYDVKMKEKGDIPEGYSVSREKKERFSLILESASTNQTSMYLCASSSQPQETQYFGPGTRLLVL.

V is TRBV19 and J is TRBJ2-6, with no clear D. The CDR3 runs to 17 residues. Germline V CDR1 and CDR2: LNHDA, SQIVND (reference sequence). V was shortened by 3 bases and J by 0 bases, with 12 bases between the two germline ends. CDR3 residues: CASSIVPLLSGANVLTF. For the CDR3, the DNA is TGTGCCAGTAGTATCGTCCCCTTGCTCTCTGGGGCCAACGTCCTGACTTTC.

V is TRBV29-1 and J is TRBJ2-3; 7 nucleotides agree with TRBD2. With 6 bases clipped from V and 1 base from J, the junction kept 19 bases outside the gene matches. CDR1 is SQVTM, CDR2 ANQGSEA, per germline. The length of the CDR3 is 18 residues. CDR3 coding DNA: TGCAGCGTCGAGCCCTTGGGACTACTTTCCTCGGGCACAGATACGCAGTATTTT. Translated: CSVEPLGLLSSGTDTQYF.

This chain joins TRBV18 and TRBJ1-2, with no clear D. Germline V gives CDR1 KGHSH, CDR2 LQKENI. Deletions cut 1 base from V and 1 base from J, with 13 bases between. CDR3 length: 16 residues. CDR3 bases: TGTGCCAGCTCACCACTGGAATCGGGATTTAACTATGGCTACACCTTC. Amino acids: CASSPLESGFNYGYTF.

The chain recombines TRBV7-2 with TRBJ2-5, with a weak D call TRBD2 (5 bases). The CDR3 totals 15 residues. V was pared by 0 bases and J by 4 bases, with 12 bases between. The germline CDR1 and CDR2 sequences are SGHTA and FQGNSA. In DNA, the CDR3 is TGTGCCAGCAGCTTAGCGCAGAGCGGATTAGAGACCCAGTACTTC. Translated: CASSLAQSGLETQYF.

This clone showed up just once. The chain employs TRBV9 and TRBJ2-5; D possibly matches TRBD1 or TRBD2 (6 bases each). CDR1 is SGDLS, CDR2 YYNGEE, per germline. The CDR3 length is 13 residues. V was cut by 3 bases and J by 5 bases, with 11 bases left in between. CDR3 amino acids: CASSDGGGETQYF. The CDR3 DNA reads TGTGCCAGCAGCGACGGGGGCGGGGAGACCCAGTACTTC.

The J gene is TRBJ1-2, the V gene TRBV29-1, with TRBD1 matching 7 bases. Germline V gene lookup returns CDR1 SQVTM and CDR2 ANQGSEA. The CDR3 contains 12 residues. Losses at the gene ends were 4 bases for V and 2 bases for J; bases not matched to a gene: 1. As DNA, the CDR3 is TGCAGCGTTGCACAGGGGAACTATGGCTACACCTTC. Amino acid sequence: CSVAQGNYGYTF.

This chain uses TRBV6-1 with TRBJ1-2; D ambiguous. Germline V gives CDR1 MNHNS, CDR2 SASEGT. V gave up 7 bases and J gave up 8 bases, with 14 bases separating them. This CDR3 is 12 amino acids long. CDR3 in amino acids: CASTRSGIGYTF. CDR3 nucleotides: TGTGCCAGCACCCGATCGGGAATCGGCTACACCTTC.